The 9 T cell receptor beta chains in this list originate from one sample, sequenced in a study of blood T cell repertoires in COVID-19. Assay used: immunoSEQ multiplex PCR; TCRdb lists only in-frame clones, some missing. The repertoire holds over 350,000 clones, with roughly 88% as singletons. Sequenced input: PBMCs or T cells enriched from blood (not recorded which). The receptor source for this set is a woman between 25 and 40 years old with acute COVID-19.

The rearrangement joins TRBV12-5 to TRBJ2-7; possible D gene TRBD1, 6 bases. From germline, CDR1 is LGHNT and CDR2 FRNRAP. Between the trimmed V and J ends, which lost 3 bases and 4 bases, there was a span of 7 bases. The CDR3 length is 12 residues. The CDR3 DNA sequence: TGTGCTAGTGGTTTAAGGGGGTACGAGCAGTACTTC. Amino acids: CASGLRGYEQYF. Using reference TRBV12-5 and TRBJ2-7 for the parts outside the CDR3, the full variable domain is DARVTQTPRHKVTEMGQEVTMRCQPILGHNTVFWYRQTMMQGLELLAYFRNRAPLDDSGMPKDRFSAEMPDATLATLKIQPSEPRDSAVYFCASGLRGYEQYFGPGTRLTVT.

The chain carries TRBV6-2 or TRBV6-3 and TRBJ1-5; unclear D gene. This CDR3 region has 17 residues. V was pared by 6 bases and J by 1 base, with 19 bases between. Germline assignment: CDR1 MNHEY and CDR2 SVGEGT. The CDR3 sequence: CASSPTPHKKSNQPQHF. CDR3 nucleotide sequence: TGTGCCAGCAGCCCTACCCCGCACAAAAAAAGCAATCAGCCCCAGCATTTT.

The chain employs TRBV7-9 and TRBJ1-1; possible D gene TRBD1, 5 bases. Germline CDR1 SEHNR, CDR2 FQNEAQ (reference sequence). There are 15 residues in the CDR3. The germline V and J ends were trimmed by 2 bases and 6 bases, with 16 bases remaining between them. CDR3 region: CASSLLTPGLAEAFF. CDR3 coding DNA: TGTGCCAGCAGCTTACTAACTCCAGGGCTAGCTGAAGCTTTCTTT.

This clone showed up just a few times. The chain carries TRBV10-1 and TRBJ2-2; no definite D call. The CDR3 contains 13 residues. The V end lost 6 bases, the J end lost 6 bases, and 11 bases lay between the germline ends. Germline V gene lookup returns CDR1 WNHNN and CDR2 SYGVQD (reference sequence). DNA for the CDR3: TGCGCCAGCAGCGATCCAGTTTCCGGGGAGCTGTTTTTT. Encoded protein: CASSDPVSGELFF.

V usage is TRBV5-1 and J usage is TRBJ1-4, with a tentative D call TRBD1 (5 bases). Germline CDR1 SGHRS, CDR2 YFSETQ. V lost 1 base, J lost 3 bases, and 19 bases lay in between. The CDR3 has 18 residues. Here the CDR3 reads CASSLMSGGARANEKLFF. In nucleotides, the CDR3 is TGCGCCAGCAGCTTGATGAGCGGAGGGGCGAGGGCTAATGAAAAACTGTTTTTT.

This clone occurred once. This CDR3 reads CASQGAGNTIYF. The DNA of the CDR3 is TGCGCCAGTCAGGGGGCTGGAAACACCATATATTTT. The chain carries TRBV5-1 and TRBJ1-3; 7 positions match TRBD1. The CDR3 is 12 residues long. Germline lookup yields CDR1 SGHRS and CDR2 YFSETQ. V lost 8 bases and J lost 2; bases outside the gene matches: 1.

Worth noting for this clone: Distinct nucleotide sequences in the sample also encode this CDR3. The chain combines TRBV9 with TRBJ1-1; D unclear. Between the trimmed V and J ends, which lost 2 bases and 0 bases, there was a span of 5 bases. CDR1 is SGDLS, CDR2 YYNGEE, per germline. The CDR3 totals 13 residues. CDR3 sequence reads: CASSVQVNTEAFF. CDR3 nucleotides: TGTGCCAGCAGCGTCCAGGTGAACACTGAAGCTTTCTTT.

Here the CDR3 reads CASSQGTDSSYEQYF. CDR3 DNA: TGCGCCAGCAGCCAAGGGACAGACAGCTCCTACGAGCAGTACTTC. The rearrangement uses TRBV4-1 and TRBJ2-7; possibly TRBD1 for D (6 bases). The CDR3 has 15 residues. CDR1 MGHRA and CDR2 YSYEKL come from the germline V gene. V dropped 1 base and J dropped 0 bases, with 10 bases sitting between them.

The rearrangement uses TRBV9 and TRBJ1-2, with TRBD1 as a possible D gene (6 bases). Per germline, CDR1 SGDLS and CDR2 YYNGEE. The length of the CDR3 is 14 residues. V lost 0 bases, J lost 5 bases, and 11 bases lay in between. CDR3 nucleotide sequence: TGTGCCAGCAGCGTAGGACAGGTGGTGTATGGCTACACCTTC. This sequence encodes CASSVGQVVYGYTF.